These T cell receptor beta chains were read from a single sample in a study of blood T cell repertoires in COVID-19. Using immunoSEQ multiplex PCR, the repertoire was profiled, and TCRdb retains in-frame clones only, with some absent. The sample lists about 240,000 clones, 82% seen once, with around 12% in the top ten. The sequencing sample was made of peripheral blood. All receptors come from a woman aged 55-70 years with active or convalescent COVID-19. The CDR3 runs from the conserved cysteine through the conserved F or W. D genes are given only for firm matches. Clone size is shown for a subset of rows, as once, few, many or a class of expanded clone.

clone size	D gene	V gene	J gene	CDR3 protein	CDR3 DNA
.	TRBD2	TRBV2	TRBJ2-2	CASSVGGAGELFF	TGTGCCAGCAGTGTCGGGGGGGCCGGGGAGCTGTTTTTT
.	TRBD2	TRBV18	TRBJ2-3	CASSPTSEVTDTQYF	TGTGCCAGCTCACCTACTAGCGAGGTCACAGATACGCAGTATTTT
.	.	TRBV4-3	TRBJ1-1	CASSQALADTEAFF	TGCGCCAGCAGCCAAGCTCTCGCGGACACTGAAGCTTTCTTT
.	.	TRBV12-5	TRBJ1-1	CASGLVQAMNTEAFF	TGTGCTAGTGGTTTGGTACAGGCCATGAACACTGAAGCTTTCTTT
.	TRBD1	TRBV6-5	TRBJ2-7	CASRPTGARSYEQYF	TGTGCCAGCAGGCCGACAGGGGCCCGCTCCTACGAGCAGTACTTC
.	.	TRBV25-1	TRBJ1-2	CASSPFGEATNYGYTF	TGTGCCAGCAGCCCCTTTGGAGAGGCGACTAACTATGGCTACACCTTC
.	.	TRBV5-1	TRBJ1-5	CASSLWGEHQPQHF	TGCGCCAGCAGCTTGTGGGGGGAGCATCAGCCCCAGCATTTT
.	TRBD2	TRBV10-3	TRBJ2-1	CAIMGGRNEQFF	TGTGCCATCATGGGAGGGAGGAATGAGCAGTTCTTC
once	TRBD2	TRBV7-2	TRBJ2-3	CASSWTSGGAPDTQYF	TGTGCCAGCAGCTGGACTAGCGGGGGGGCCCCAGATACGCAGTATTTT
.	.	TRBV2	TRBJ1-2	CASSLQGGYGYTF	TGTGCCAGCAGCCTACAGGGTGGCTATGGCTACACCTTC
once	TRBD1	TRBV19	TRBJ2-3	CASSMLLGGAADTQYF	TGTGCCAGTAGTATGTTGTTAGGGGGCGCCGCAGATACGCAGTATTTT
.	TRBD1	TRBV19	TRBJ1-4	CASTTGTATNEKLFF	TGTGCCAGTACCACCGGGACAGCAACTAATGAAAAACTGTTTTTT
.	.	TRBV6-5	TRBJ1-5	CASRIQSNQPQHF	TGTGCCAGCAGGATACAAAGCAATCAGCCCCAGCATTTT
.	.	TRBV4-3	TRBJ2-3	CASSQGLYGDTQYF	TGCGCCAGCAGCCAAGGACTTTACGGAGATACGCAGTATTTT
.	.	TRBV18	TRBJ1-1	CASSPLGSTEAFF	TGTGCCAGCTCACCCCTTGGGAGCACTGAAGCTTTCTTT
.	TRBD2	TRBV4-3	TRBJ2-1	CASSQGASGGYNEQFF	TGCGCCAGCAGCCAAGGGGCTAGCGGGGGTTACAATGAGCAGTTCTTC
.	.	TRBV29-1	TRBJ2-1	CSVVRQGHSNEQFF	TGCAGCGTTGTAAGGCAGGGCCATTCCAATGAGCAGTTCTTC
.	.	TRBV30	TRBJ1-5	CAWSRGGSNQPQHF	TGTGCCTGGAGTCGGGGGGGGTCCAATCAGCCCCAGCATTTT
.	.	TRBV30	TRBJ2-5	CAWSRGLGGQETQYF	TGTGCCTGGAGTAGGGGTTTAGGGGGCCAAGAGACCCAGTACTTC
.	.	TRBV19	TRBJ1-1	CASTPAWNTEAFF	TGTGCCAGTACACCCGCGTGGAACACTGAAGCTTTCTTT
.	.	TRBV13	TRBJ2-3	CASSLTYTDTQYF	TGTGCCAGCAGCTTAACCTATACAGATACGCAGTATTTT
.	.	TRBV7-2	TRBJ2-3	CASSSLGLTSTDTQYF	TGTGCCAGCAGCTCTCTGGGGCTCACTAGCACAGATACGCAGTATTTT
.	.	TRBV27	TRBJ1-4	CASSSSGGSDEKLFF	TGTGCCAGCAGTTCGTCCGGGGGGTCTGATGAAAAACTGTTTTTT
.	TRBD1	TRBV19	TRBJ2-6	CASRGEGTGYTGANVLTF	TGTGCCAGTAGAGGGGAAGGGACAGGGTACACTGGGGCCAACGTCCTGACTTTC
.	TRBD2	TRBV9	TRBJ2-2	CASSGLAGGRNTGELFF	TGTGCCAGCAGCGGGCTAGCGGGGGGGCGAAACACCGGGGAGCTGTTTTTT
.	.	TRBV19	TRBJ1-5	CASTVQNSNQPQHF	TGTGCCAGTACCGTACAGAATAGCAATCAGCCCCAGCATTTT
many	.	TRBV30	TRBJ1-1	CAWSPTGLEAFF	TGTGCCTGGAGTCCCACAGGGCTCGAAGCTTTCTTT
.	TRBD2	TRBV3-1/TRBV3-2	TRBJ2-2	CASGMELAGGLAGELFF	TGTGCCAGCGGCATGGAGCTAGCGGGGGGATTAGCCGGGGAGCTGTTTTTT
few	.	TRBV7-2	TRBJ1-6	CASSRTGAYNSPLHF	TGTGCCAGCAGCCGTACAGGTGCCTATAATTCACCCCTCCACTTT
.	TRBD1	TRBV29-1	TRBJ1-2	CSVDTGEATYGYTF	TGCAGCGTTGACACAGGGGAGGCTACCTATGGCTACACCTTC
.	.	TRBV15	TRBJ2-3	CATSSGTDTQYF	TGTGCCACCAGCTCGGGCACAGATACGCAGTATTTT
.	TRBD2	TRBV19	TRBJ2-3	CASSVSGAFRDTQYF	TGTGCCAGTAGTGTAAGCGGGGCTTTTAGGGATACGCAGTATTTT
.	TRBD2	TRBV13	TRBJ2-2	CARSSRGLAGGRRTGELFF	TGTGCCCGCAGCTCACGGGGGCTAGCGGGGGGCCGTCGCACCGGGGAGCTGTTTTTT
.	TRBD2	TRBV7-2	TRBJ2-2	CASSSRGGSGELFF	TGTGCCAGCAGCTCCCGGGGGGGTTCCGGGGAGCTGTTTTTT
.	TRBD1	TRBV6-5	TRBJ1-2	CASTGQVHAGYTF	TGTGCCAGTACGGGACAGGTCCATGCGGGCTACACCTTC
.	TRBD2	TRBV7-9	TRBJ2-1	CASSLHGEGYEQFF	TGTGCCAGCAGCTTACACGGGGAGGGGTATGAGCAGTTCTTC
.	TRBD2	TRBV27	TRBJ2-2	CASSSLGTTTGELFF	TGTGCCAGCAGTTCACTCGGGACTACCACCGGGGAGCTGTTTTTT
.	.	TRBV21-1	TRBJ2-7	CASRSLSGYGSYEQYF	TGTGCCAGCAGGTCCCTTAGCGGATATGGCTCCTACGAGCAGTACTTC
.	.	TRBV19	TRBJ1-2	CASARGSRDGYTF	TGTGCCAGCGCAAGGGGCAGTCGGGATGGCTACACCTTC
few	TRBD1	TRBV18	TRBJ2-3	CASDRPNSPGRQGRTDTQYF	TGTGCCAGCGACCGCCCAAACTCACCGGGGCGACAGGGGAGGACAGATACGCAGTATTTT
.	.	TRBV12-5	TRBJ1-1	CASGLTGHGTEAFF	TGTGCTAGTGGTTTGACGGGACATGGAACTGAAGCTTTCTTT
few	.	TRBV30	TRBJ2-2	CAWSVSRVGAGELFF	TGTGCCTGGAGTGTGAGCAGGGTTGGTGCCGGGGAGCTGTTTTTT
.	TRBD1	TRBV5-4	TRBJ1-2	CASSLGVGTGGAGTF	TGTGCCAGCAGCTTGGGGGTCGGGACAGGGGGCGCCGGTACCTTC
.	TRBD1	TRBV5-8	TRBJ1-5	CASSLDPDRGLRSNQPQHF	TGTGCCAGCAGCTTGGATCCGGACAGGGGGCTGAGAAGCAATCAGCCCCAGCATTTT
.	.	TRBV15	TRBJ1-6	CATSRERVRGNSPLHF	TGTGCCACCAGCAGAGAGCGAGTCAGGGGTAATTCACCCCTCCACTTT
.	.	TRBV19	TRBJ1-5	CASSIDPRRVSNQPQHF	TGTGCCAGTAGTATAGACCCCCGACGGGTTAGCAATCAGCCCCAGCATTTT
.	.	TRBV12-3/TRBV12-4	TRBJ1-3	CASSLSGNTIYF	TGTGCCAGCAGTTTATCGGGAAACACCATATATTTT
.	.	TRBV7-2	TRBJ2-1	CASSLVVFGGNEQFF	TGTGCCAGCAGCTTAGTGGTTTTCGGGGGCAATGAGCAGTTCTTC
.	TRBD2	TRBV19	TRBJ2-5	CASSATGTSVETQYF	TGTGCCAGTAGTGCAACCGGGACTAGCGTTGAGACCCAGTACTTC
.	TRBD2	TRBV6-1	TRBJ2-5	CASSEALASGGKETQYF	TGTGCCAGCAGTGAAGCGCTGGCTAGCGGGGGAAAAGAGACCCAGTACTTC
once	TRBD2	TRBV27	TRBJ2-3	CASRRIAGGGADTQYF	TGTGCCAGCAGACGTATAGCGGGGGGCGGTGCAGATACGCAGTATTTT
.	.	TRBV7-9	TRBJ2-7	CASSLEGNEQYF	TGTGCCAGCAGCTTAGAGGGGAACGAGCAGTACTTC